This passage covers 20 T cell receptor beta chains from one sample sequenced in a study of T cells in Graves' hyperthyroidism and ophthalmopathy. Regions amplified from RNA transcripts were the TCR beta CDR3 regions. With the HTBI primer set, the TCR CDR3 went through a first round of RT-PCR. Using its own MiXCR run on the multiplex PCR reads, TCRdb lists one record per CDR3 protein. The profile shows approximately 400,000 distinct CDR3 sequences, less than 20% of them singletons. The material sequenced was blood. The receptors come from a man younger than 35 with Graves' ophthalmopathy.

The chain uses TRBV9 and TRBJ2-3; TRBD1 matches 11 bases. Germline CDR1 is SGDLS and CDR2 is YYNGEE. With 2 bases clipped from V and 5 bases from J, the junction kept 13 bases outside the gene matches. The CDR3 extends over 18 amino acids. The CDR3 DNA reads as TGTGCCAGCAGCGTCACATCCGCGGACAGGGGGCGTGGAGATACGCAGTATTTT. Protein product: CASSVTSADRGRGDTQYF.

The gene calls are TRBV6-1 and TRBJ1-2; unclear D gene. Per germline, CDR1 MNHNS and CDR2 SASEGT. The V end lost 5 bases, the J end lost 0 bases, and 10 bases lay between the germline ends. CDR3 length equals 14 residues. CDR3 region: CASSRSRTNYGYTF. The CDR3 DNA reads TGTGCCAGCAGTCGCTCGAGGACTAACTATGGCTACACCTTC.

The chain uses TRBV5-1 and TRBJ2-7; 9 nucleotides align to TRBD1. The CDR3 length is 16 residues. The J segment lost 3 bases and the V segment lost 0 bases, leaving 7 bases of the junction unmatched. Germline V CDR1 and CDR2: SGHRS, YFSETQ. The CDR3, as DNA: TGCGCCAGCAGCTTGGCCTTGACAGGGGGTCACTACGAGCAGTACTTC. It is translated as CASSLALTGGHYEQYF.

Comment on this clonotype: A much larger clone sits a single nucleotide away, making a read error possible. The V call is TRBV27, the J call TRBJ2-7, with 10 nucleotides matching TRBD2. The tail of the sequence fits TRBJ2-1 better, so the J call may be wrong. This CDR3 spans 14 amino acids. In germline, CDR1 is MNHEY, CDR2 SMNVEV (reference sequence). The CDR3 spells CASSFSGGRYEQFF. CDR3 DNA: TGTGCCAGCAGCTTTAGCGGGGGGCGGTACGAGCAGTTCTTC.

V is TRBV2 and J is TRBJ2-5; D possibly matches TRBD1 or TRBD2 (6 bases each). This CDR3 has 14 amino acids. Deletions cut 2 bases from V and 5 bases from J, with 12 bases between. Germline V gene data show CDR1 as SNHLY and CDR2 as FYNNEI. CDR3 coding DNA: TGTGCCAGCAGTGAATTAACAGGGAGGGAGACCCAGTACTTC. Protein sequence: CASSELTGRETQYF.

This clonotype was counted many times. The chain carries TRBV3-1 and TRBJ1-1, with 10 nucleotides matching TRBD1. Germline lookup yields CDR1 LGHDT and CDR2 YNNKEL (reference sequence). The CDR3 runs to 14 residues. After removal of 4 bases from V and 2 bases from J, the junction contained 1 base not matched to a gene. The CDR3 spells CASSRQGANTEAFF. The CDR3 nucleotides read TGTGCCAGCAGCCGACAGGGGGCTAACACTGAAGCTTTCTTT.

The chain carries TRBV9 and TRBJ2-4; 10 bases match TRBD2. Germline trimming cut 0 bases from V and 2 bases from J; bases unmatched to any gene: 2. Germline V CDR1 and CDR2: SGDLS, YYNGEE. The CDR3 sequence is 16 residues long. CDR3 nucleotides: TGTGCCAGCAGCGTAGGTAGCGGGGGGACCAAAAACATTCAGTACTTC. Its protein product is CASSVGSGGTKNIQYF.

This clonotype was detected a few times. The chain couples TRBV29-1 to TRBJ2-3; 8 nucleotides align to TRBD1. The J segment lost 9 bases and the V segment lost 3 bases, leaving 5 bases of the junction unmatched. Germline V lookup: CDR1 SQVTM, CDR2 ANQGSEA. This CDR3 comprises 12 residues. In DNA, the CDR3 is TGCAGCGTTGAGGCAGGACAGGGAACGCAGTATTTT. Translating gives CSVEAGQGTQYF.

This rearrangement joins TRBV15 to TRBJ1-2; 8 bases line up with TRBD1. CDR3 length: 15 amino acids. The V segment lost 2 bases and the J segment 6 bases; nucleotides outside the gene matches: 8. Germline CDR1 reads LNHNV; CDR2 reads YYDKDF (reference sequence). CDR3 residues: CATSRRTGRDHGYTF. The CDR3 coding sequence is TGTGCCACCAGCAGAAGGACAGGGAGGGACCATGGCTACACCTTC.

The sample holds a few counts of this clonotype. The chain is built from TRBV20-1 and TRBJ1-2; D may be TRBD1 (5 bases). The CDR3 has 12 amino acids. V dropped 5 bases and J dropped 8 bases, with 15 bases sitting between them. CDR1 and CDR2 from the germline V gene are DFQATT and SNEGSKA (reference sequence). CDR3 protein: CSAGLGDRGYTF. DNA of the CDR3: TGCAGTGCTGGTCTAGGGGATCGCGGCTACACCTTC.

This clonotype was observed a handful of times. The V call is TRBV5-1, the J call TRBJ1-6; D might be TRBD1 (5 bases). The CDR3 runs to 12 residues. The germline V gene has CDR1 SGHRS and CDR2 YFSETQ. Trimming took off 9 bases at V and 4 bases at J, with 8 bases between the two ends. In DNA form, the CDR3 reads TGCGCCACGACAGATTATAATTCACCCCTCCACTTT. Encoded protein: CATTDYNSPLHF.

Turning to this clonotype: The junction and the germline gene differ at one end; a read error may be behind it. The chain couples TRBV20-1 to TRBJ2-3; D gene unclear. The length of the CDR3 is 16 residues. Germline assignment: CDR1 DFQATT and CDR2 SNEGSKA (reference sequence). CDR3 sequence reads: CSATPPEAFSTDMQYF. The CDR3 DNA sequence: TGCAGTGCTACACCGCCCGAAGCTTTTAGCACAGATATGCAGTATTTT.

This clonotype came up many times. The chain couples TRBV11-2 to TRBJ1-2, with unresolved D. Germline CDR1 and CDR2: SGHAT and FQNNGV. This CDR3 spans 13 amino acids. Trimming shortened V by 2 bases and J by 9 bases, and 13 bases separated the two germline ends. CDR3 amino acids: CASSLMAGDSYTF. The CDR3 nucleotides are TGTGCCAGCAGCTTAATGGCAGGCGATAGCTACACCTTC. The full variable domain, in which reference TRBV11-2 and TRBJ1-2 provide the parts outside the CDR3, is EAGVAQSPRYKIIEKRQSVAFWCNPISGHATLYWYQQILGQGPKLLIQFQNNGVVDDSQLPKDRFSAERLKGVDSTLKIQPAKLEDSAVYLCASSLMAGDSYTFGSGTRLTVV.

This chain joins TRBV3-1 and TRBJ2-7; D may be TRBD1 (5 bases). Germline lookup yields CDR1 LGHDT and CDR2 YNNKEL (reference sequence). Trimming cost V 9 bases and J 5 bases, with 17 bases left between them. This CDR3 has 13 residues. This CDR3 reads CASRDPGFDEQYF. In DNA form, the CDR3 reads TGTGCCAGTCGTGACCCAGGGTTCGACGAGCAGTACTTC.

The CDR3 bases are TGTGCCAGCAGCGCTCGGGACGGCCAAGAGACCCAGTACTTC. Residues: CASSARDGQETQYF. The chain employs TRBV7-8 and TRBJ2-5; the D call may be TRBD1 or TRBD2 (5 bases each). Germline V CDR1 and CDR2: SGHVS, FQNEAQ. Trimming removed 5 bases from V and 1 base from J, with 11 bases in between. The CDR3 extends over 14 amino acids.

The table lists this clonotype with many counts. V and J are TRBV12-3 or TRBV12-4 and TRBJ2-7, with D possibly TRBD1 on 5 matching bases. V gave up 7 bases and J gave up 3 bases, with 13 bases separating them. The CDR3 has 13 residues. Written as DNA, the CDR3 is TGTGCCAGCACCCCGGACACCAACTACGAGCAGTACTTC. It codes for CASTPDTNYEQYF.

The chain recombines TRBV10-3 with TRBJ2-3; 9 positions match TRBD1. V lost 4 bases and J lost 4; bases outside the gene matches: 3. The CDR3 sequence is 14 residues long. CDR1 and CDR2 (germline): ENHRY, SYGVKD. CDR3 in DNA: TGTGCCATCAGTGGGACAGGGGACGCAGATACGCAGTATTTT. Encoded protein: CAISGTGDADTQYF.

This clonotype was counted ten times or more. The chain joins TRBV7-8 to TRBJ2-4, with D uncertain. V was clipped by 5 bases and J by 0 bases, with 11 bases between them. The CDR3 length is 15 residues. The germline V gene has CDR1 SGHVS and CDR2 FQNEAQ. The CDR3 loop is CASSPQRLAKNIQYF. Written as DNA, the CDR3 is TGTGCCAGCAGCCCACAGAGACTAGCCAAAAACATTCAGTACTTC.

The gene calls are TRBV14 and TRBJ2-3; D possibly corresponds to TRBD2 (5 bases). Germline V gene lookup returns CDR1 SGHDN and CDR2 FVKESK. Trimming took off 4 bases at V and 8 bases at J, with 10 bases between the two ends. This CDR3 is 12 amino acids long. The CDR3 bases are TGTGCCAGCAGCCCCCCGGCGGGTACGCAGTATTTT. It yields the protein CASSPPAGTQYF.

There are many counts of this clonotype. The rearrangement uses TRBV3-1 and TRBJ2-5; a possible D gene is TRBD1 (6 bases). Germline loops: CDR1 LGHDT, CDR2 YNNKEL (reference sequence). Trimming took off 3 bases at V and 3 bases at J, with 11 bases between the two ends. This CDR3 comprises 14 residues. CDR3 sequence reads: CASSQGYREETQYF. The CDR3 coding sequence is TGTGCCAGCAGCCAGGGTTACAGGGAAGAGACCCAGTACTTC.